Below, 12 T cell receptor beta chains from the same sample are listed, as sequenced in a study of tumor T cells in aggressive B-cell lymphoma. Libraries were prepared by immunoSEQ multiplex PCR; TCRdb keeps only in-frame clonotypes and omits some of them. The table has hundreds of clones, 70% to 90% seen once. Sequencing input: tumor tissue. These receptors were taken from an adult with diffuse large B cell lymphoma.

This rearrangement joins TRBV7-9 to TRBJ1-2, with D possibly being TRBD1 (5 bases). V shed 1 base and J shed 1 base, with 19 bases lying between them. Germline lookup yields CDR1 SEHNR and CDR2 FQNEAQ (reference sequence). The CDR3 runs 18 residues. Here the CDR3 reads CASSLEGWGDNLNYGYTF. The DNA of the CDR3 is TGTGCCAGCAGCTTAGAGGGGTGGGGCGACAACCTTAACTATGGCTACACCTTC.

Only one count was recorded for this clone. J is TRBJ2-1 and V is TRBV7-3; 9 nucleotides align to TRBD2. J gave up 5 bases and V 5 bases, and 10 bases lay outside the gene matches. The CDR3 is 16 amino acids. Germline V gene lookup returns CDR1 SGHTA and CDR2 FQGTGA. CDR3 bases: TGTGCCAGCAGCCCCGAGCTGGCTAGCGGGAACAATGAGCAGTTCTTC. Translated, it gives CASSPELASGNNEQFF.

This clone has only a few counts. The chain couples TRBV30 to TRBJ2-7; TRBD1 might be the D (5 bases). The length of the CDR3 is 15 residues. Trimming took off 0 bases at V and 6 bases at J, with 18 bases between the two ends. The germline V gene encodes CDR1 GTSNPN and CDR2 SVGIG (reference sequence). This chain's CDR3 is CAWSVGLGQLAEQYF. Here the CDR3 DNA reads TGTGCCTGGAGTGTAGGGTTGGGGCAGCTGGCCGAGCAGTACTTC.

J is TRBJ2-2 and V is TRBV28; 7 nucleotides agree with TRBD1. Looked up from germline, CDR1 is MDHEN and CDR2 is SYDVKM. This CDR3 is built from 17 residues. Trimming at V came to 2 bases and at J to 0 bases, leaving 6 bases not matched to a gene. This chain's CDR3 is CASSLGDSRPNTGELFF. The CDR3, as DNA: TGTGCCAGCAGTTTAGGGGACAGCCGGCCGAACACCGGGGAGCTGTTTTTT.

The genes are TRBV9 and TRBJ1-6; 7 bases map to TRBD1. This CDR3 spans 15 amino acids. The J segment lost 7 bases and the V segment lost 4 bases, leaving 8 bases of the junction unmatched. From germline, CDR1 is SGDLS and CDR2 YYNGEE. The CDR3 DNA reads as TGTGCCAGCAGCACAGGACAGGTCCTAAATTCACCCCTCCACTTT. Its protein is CASSTGQVLNSPLHF.

This clone was observed once. The rearrangement uses TRBV5-1 and TRBJ2-2; D gene uncertain. Germline V gives CDR1 SGHRS, CDR2 YFSETQ. Trimming took 1 base from V and 5 from J, leaving 9 bases between them. This CDR3 contains 14 residues. CDR3 sequence reads: CASSLQALTGELFF. The CDR3 region has the DNA TGCGCCAGCAGCTTGCAGGCTTTGACCGGGGAGCTGTTTTTT.

The rearrangement joins TRBV6-1 to TRBJ2-2, with 9 bases identical to TRBD2. Germline V gives CDR1 MNHNS, CDR2 SASEGT. The ends lost 6 bases at V and 7 bases at J; junction bases unmatched: 3. CDR3 length: 13 residues. The CDR3 sequence: CASSGLAIGELFF. The CDR3 bases are TGTGCCAGCAGCGGACTAGCGATCGGGGAGCTGTTTTTT.

This rearrangement joins TRBV28 to TRBJ2-3; D is ambiguous. V lost 1 base and J lost 0, with 8 bases in between. Germline assignment: CDR1 MDHEN and CDR2 SYDVKM. The CDR3 is 15 residues long. The CDR3 loop is CASSLLSGSTDTQYF. DNA for the CDR3: TGTGCCAGCAGTTTATTGTCAGGTAGCACAGATACGCAGTATTTT.

The CDR3 nucleotides are TGTGCCAGCTCACCCGTCCACGGCGGGGACTCCTACGAGCAGTACTTC. It codes for CASSPVHGGDSYEQYF. The J gene is TRBJ2-7, the V gene TRBV18; a weak D match, TRBD2 (6 bases). This CDR3 has 16 residues. Trimming took off 3 bases at V and 0 bases at J, with 15 bases between the two ends. Germline V gene lookup returns CDR1 KGHSH and CDR2 LQKENI.

As DNA, the CDR3 is TGTGCCAGCAGCTTCTCCCAGGGGGTCGAGCAGTACTTC. Translation gives CASSFSQGVEQYF. J is TRBJ2-7 and V is TRBV14, with 7 bases fitting TRBD1. CDR1 and CDR2 (germline): SGHDN, FVKESK. The CDR3 extends over 13 amino acids. Trimming took 5 bases from V and 6 from J; bases not matched to a gene: 7. The entire variable domain, with the rest obtained from reference TRBV14 and TRBJ2-7, is as follows: EAGVTQFPSHSVIEKGQTVTLRCDPISGHDNLYWYRRVMGKEIKFLLHFVKESKQDESGMPNNRFLAERTGGTYSTLKVQPAELEDSGVYFCASSFSQGVEQYFGPGTRLTVT.

V is TRBV5-4 and J is TRBJ2-3; D is ambiguous. The CDR3 contains 12 residues. Germline V gives CDR1 SGHNT, CDR2 YYREEE (reference sequence). Trimming cost V 4 bases and J 5 bases, with 8 bases left between them. CDR3 nucleotide sequence: TGTGCCAGCAGCCTGGGCGGAGATACGCAGTATTTT. It encodes CASSLGGDTQYF.

This clone was found a few times. The rearrangement links TRBV5-1 to TRBJ2-7, with D possibly being TRBD1 (6 bases). Trimming took 2 bases from V and 0 from J, leaving 9 bases between them. The CDR3 covers 14 residues. Germline assignment: CDR1 SGHRS and CDR2 YFSETQ. The CDR3 loop is CASSFTGTSYEQYF. CDR3 nucleotide sequence: TGCGCCAGCAGCTTCACAGGGACCTCCTACGAGCAGTACTTC.